The T cell receptor (beta chain) under discussion was sequenced for a study of beta chain features in type 1 diabetes. Study-wide findings and caveats: When cDNA is sequenced, cells with high TCR expression could be over-represented.

The CDR3 extends over 16 amino acids. Deletions cut 1 base from V and 0 bases from J, with 12 bases between. Germline-derived CDR1 and CDR2 are MGHRA and YSYEKL. Since all of the isolated RNA was reverse transcribed, expressed TCRB transcripts were what got sequenced. Here immunoSEQ multiplex PCR was the method, and the copy in TCRdb shows in-frame clones only, minus some. Of hundreds of thousands of clones listed, approximately 15% are singletons. Purity exceeded 98% in all sorted populations. In its sample, this clone was seen a few times. Its antigen is unknown. The chain links TRBV4-1 to TRBJ1-2; D is unclear. Material: naive CD4+ T cells from blood. This sequence originates from a young man in good health. CDR3 in DNA: TGCGCCAGCAGCCAAGGAAGCACAGAAGCTAACTATGGCTACACCTTC. Residues: CASSQGSTEANYGYTF.